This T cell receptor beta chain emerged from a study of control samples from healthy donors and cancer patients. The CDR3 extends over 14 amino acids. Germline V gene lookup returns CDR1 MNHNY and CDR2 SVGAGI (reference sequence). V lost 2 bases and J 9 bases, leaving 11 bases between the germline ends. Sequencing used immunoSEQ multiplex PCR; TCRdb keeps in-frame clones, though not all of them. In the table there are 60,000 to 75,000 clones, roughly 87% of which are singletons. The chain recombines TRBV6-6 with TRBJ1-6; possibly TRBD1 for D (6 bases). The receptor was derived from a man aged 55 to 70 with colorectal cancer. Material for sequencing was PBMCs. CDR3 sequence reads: CASSYGGQVSPLHF. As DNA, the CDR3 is TGTGCCAGCAGTTACGGGGGGCAGGTTTCACCCCTCCACTTT.